This T cell receptor beta chain was profiled in a study of graft-versus-host responses after intestinal transplantation. Study in general: Following induction with anti-thymocyte globulin, all recipients were given tacrolimus and steroids for three to four years.

The study, taken as a whole, reports: The study found high graft-versus-host to host-versus-graft clonal ratios in allografts of patients with graft-donor T cell macrochimerism.

Here immunoSEQ multiplex PCR was the method, and the copy in TCRdb shows in-frame clones only, minus some. The sample comprises around 110,000 clones, about nine tenths of which are singletons, and around 0.2% rests with the top ten. The CDR3 extends over 17 amino acids. The ends lost 4 bases at V and 0 bases at J; junction bases unmatched: 10. Germline CDR1 is SGHAT and CDR2 is FQNNGV. With regard to this clone: Its cognate antigen is unknown.

The V and J genes are TRBV11-2 and TRBJ2-5; 8 nucleotides line up with TRBD1. This receptor was identified in a human donor who received an intestinal transplant. The source was unstimulated CD4+ T cells sorted from spleen or lymph node cells, collected before intestinal transplant. The CDR3 sequence: CASSSWQGALNQETQYF. The DNA for the CDR3 is TGTGCCAGCAGCTCATGGCAGGGGGCTCTCAACCAAGAGACCCAGTACTTC.